A single sample gave rise to the 17 T cell receptor beta chains below, sequenced in a study of OX40 agonist ivuxolimab in advanced cancers. This table comes from immunoSEQ multiplex PCR, and its TCRdb copy is limited to in-frame clones, with some not included. The profile shows 90,000 or so clones, 90% to 95% of them singletons. The sequencing used CD4+ or CD8+ T cells sorted from blood, collected in a trial of the OX40 agonist ivuxolimab. These receptors all stem from an adult with an advanced solid tumor such as melanoma, head and neck, liver or kidney cancer.

This clone has more than one count but fewer than ten. The chain has TRBV7-6 and TRBJ1-1; D is undetermined. The V end was cut by 3 bases, the J end by 4 bases, with 9 bases between. The V gene's germline CDR1 is SGHVS and CDR2 FNYEAQ. The CDR3 is 13 residues long. The CDR3 here is CASSFGLGTEAFF. CDR3 in DNA: TGTGCCAGCAGCTTCGGTTTGGGCACTGAAGCTTTCTTT.

CDR3 in amino acids: CASRADRQETQYF. CDR3 sequence (DNA): TGCGCCAGCAGAGCGGACAGACAAGAGACCCAGTACTTC. The V call is TRBV10-2, the J call TRBJ2-5; TRBD1 might be the D (6 bases). There are 13 residues in the CDR3. Germline CDR1 reads WSHSY; CDR2 reads SAAADI. The ends were cut back, 6 bases at V and 2 bases at J, with 10 bases in the middle.

This clone was counted between two and nine times. The chain carries TRBV5-5 and TRBJ1-5; no definite D call. Germline values: CDR1 SGHKS, CDR2 YYEKEE (reference sequence). The CDR3 loop spans 14 amino acids. Trimming cost V 1 base and J 4 bases, with 9 bases left between them. The CDR3 region has the DNA TGTGCCAGCAGCTTGAACTCTTGGAATCAGCCCCAGCATTTT. Translation: CASSLNSWNQPQHF.

This chain connects TRBV5-4 to TRBJ2-4, with D tentatively TRBD2 (5 bases). Germline CDR1 and CDR2: SGHNT and YYREEE (reference sequence). V dropped 0 bases and J dropped 0 bases, with 10 bases sitting between them. This CDR3 spans 16 amino acids. The CDR3 DNA sequence: TGTGCCAGCAGCTTGGACGGGGTTTTAGCCAAAAACATTCAGTACTTC. Translating it yields CASSLDGVLAKNIQYF.

The chain links TRBV7-3 to TRBJ2-1; 7 bases map to TRBD2. The length of the CDR3 is 15 residues. With V trimmed by 1 base and J by 4 bases, 4 bases remained unmatched. CDR1 is SGHTA and CDR2 is FQGTGA in the germline V gene. The CDR3, as DNA: TGTGCCAGCAGCTTAATCCCTAGCGGATACAATGAGCAGTTCTTC. Its translation: CASSLIPSGYNEQFF.

The chain is built from TRBV28 and TRBJ1-1, with D possibly TRBD1 on 5 matching bases. The CDR3 totals 15 residues. Germline assignment: CDR1 MDHEN and CDR2 SYDVKM. V dropped 6 bases and J dropped 1 base, with 15 bases sitting between them. In DNA, the CDR3 is TGTGCCAGCAGGCCAACGGGGGTGTGGAACACTGAAGCTTTCTTT. It encodes CASRPTGVWNTEAFF.

The V and J genes are TRBV5-6 and TRBJ1-2; TRBD1 aligns across 7 bases. Germline CDR1 reads SGHDT; CDR2 reads YYEEEE. Unmatched junction bases numbered 10, after V lost 4 bases and J lost 1 base. The CDR3 spans 16 residues. As DNA, the CDR3 is TGTGCCAGCAGCCCCGGCGGGCAGGGGGGTAACTATGGCTACACCTTC. It is translated as CASSPGGQGGNYGYTF.

The rearrangement joins TRBV4-2 to TRBJ2-2, with 10 bases lining up with TRBD1. This CDR3 contains 16 residues. The V gene end was trimmed by 1 base and the J gene end by 6 bases; junction bases not matched to a gene: 5. Germline loops: CDR1 LGHNA, CDR2 YNFKEQ. The CDR3 region is CASSQGGTGVPGELFF. In DNA, the CDR3 is TGTGCCAGCAGCCAAGGGGGGACAGGGGTCCCCGGGGAGCTGTTTTTT.

The chain has TRBV30 and TRBJ1-1; possibly TRBD1 for D (6 bases). The germline gives CDR1 GTSNPN, CDR2 SVGIG (reference sequence). The CDR3 sequence is 13 residues long. V dropped 5 bases and J dropped 0 bases, with 10 bases sitting between them. The chain's CDR3 is CAWAQGMNTEAFF. CDR3 DNA sequence: TGTGCCTGGGCACAGGGTATGAACACTGAAGCTTTCTTT.

The chain links TRBV11-2 to TRBJ2-2; 7 bases line up with TRBD2. V trimming: 5 bases; J trimming: 4 bases; junction bases outside the gene matches: 7. The CDR3 is 15 residues long. Germline V CDR1 and CDR2: SGHAT, FQNNGV. In nucleotides, the CDR3 is TGTGCCAGCAGCCCAACTAGCGAGCGCACCGGGGAGCTGTTTTTT. Translated, it gives CASSPTSERTGELFF.

The chain has TRBV30 and TRBJ2-7; 10 bases align to TRBD2. The germline gives CDR1 GTSNPN, CDR2 SVGIG (reference sequence). V was pared by 1 base and J by 2 bases, with 8 bases of the junction left unmatched. CDR3 length equals 16 residues. As DNA, the CDR3 is TGTGCCTGGAGTGGGACTAGCGGAAGAAGGGCCTACGAGCAGTACTTC. Translated, it gives CAWSGTSGRRAYEQYF.

V is TRBV2 and J is TRBJ2-3; 14 bases agree with TRBD2. From germline, CDR1 is SNHLY and CDR2 FYNNEI. The CDR3 runs 16 residues. Trimming at V came to 5 bases and at J to 5 bases, leaving 6 bases not matched to a gene. CDR3 sequence reads: CASSSGTSGSRDTQYF. CDR3 nucleotide sequence: TGTGCCAGCAGTTCCGGGACTAGCGGGAGTAGAGATACGCAGTATTTT. Full variable domain (rest looked up from reference TRBV2 and TRBJ2-3): EPEVTQTPSHQVTQMGQEVILRCVPISNHLYFYWYRQILGQKVEFLVSFYNNEISEKSEIFDDQFSVERPDGSNFTLKIRSTKLEDSAMYFCASSSGTSGSRDTQYFGPGTRLTVL.

V is TRBV9 and J is TRBJ1-2, with TRBD1 identical over 7 bases. Germline V gene lookup returns CDR1 SGDLS and CDR2 YYNGEE. J gave up 5 bases and V 3 bases, and 10 bases lay outside the gene matches. The length of the CDR3 is 15 residues. CDR3 region: CASSAWDSPQYGYTF. Here the CDR3 DNA reads TGTGCCAGCAGCGCATGGGACAGCCCCCAGTATGGCTACACCTTC.

This clone was detected once. This rearrangement joins TRBV7-8 to TRBJ2-1; TRBD1 matches 7 bases. V was clipped by 5 bases and J by 0 bases; unmatched bases: 4. CDR1 and CDR2 from the germline V gene are SGHVS and FQNEAQ. This CDR3 has 15 residues. The CDR3 DNA reads TGTGCCAGCAGCCGTCGACAGGGCTCCTACAATGAGCAGTTCTTC. It codes for CASSRRQGSYNEQFF.

The V gene is TRBV5-8, the J gene TRBJ2-2; D is ambiguous. CDR1 is SGHTS, CDR2 YDEGEE, per germline. V was shortened by 1 base and J by 4 bases, with 8 bases between the two germline ends. The CDR3 runs to 14 residues. The CDR3 bases are TGTGCCAGCAGCTTGTGGGGATCCACCGGGGAGCTGTTTTTT. It translates to CASSLWGSTGELFF.

The rearrangement joins TRBV2 to TRBJ1-2, with no clear D. CDR1 is SNHLY, CDR2 FYNNEI, per germline. The V and J ends lost 7 bases and 8 bases respectively, with 11 bases between them. The CDR3 runs to 11 residues. CDR3 sequence (DNA): TGTGCCAGCAAACCTACCAACGGCTACACCTTC. It specifies CASKPTNGYTF.

The rearrangement joins TRBV28 to TRBJ2-6; 8 bases are a match to TRBD1. Germline loops: CDR1 MDHEN, CDR2 SYDVKM. Trimming cost V 2 bases and J 0 bases; bases outside gene matches: 9. The CDR3 consists of 19 residues. The CDR3 loop reads CASSLPLGQGGSGANVLTF. In DNA, the CDR3 is TGTGCCAGCAGTTTACCCCTAGGACAGGGAGGCTCTGGGGCCAACGTCCTGACTTTC. The full variable domain, rest sourced from reference TRBV28 and TRBJ2-6, is DVKVTQSSRYLVKRTGEKVFLECVQDMDHENMFWYRQDPGLGLRLIYFSYDVKMKEKGDIPEGYSVSREKKERFSLILESASTNQTSMYLCASSLPLGQGGSGANVLTFGAGSRLTVL.